What follows are 23 T cell receptor beta chains derived from one specimen sequenced in a study of T cells in Graves' hyperthyroidism and ophthalmopathy (dated by TCRdb to between 2018 and 2021). Libraries were made using multiplex PCR. Sequenced using an Illumina HiSeq 2000. TCR beta CDR3 regions were amplified from RNA transcripts. A first-round RT-PCR of the TCR CDR3 used the HTBI primer set with the Qiagen OneStep RT-PCR kit. The public reads were quality trimmed at Q25 with fastp and then assembled into clones with MiXCR by TCRdb, keeping productive beta chains. Under each unique CDR3 protein, matching rows form one entry showing the most common genes and DNA. Recorded for this sample are around 700,000 distinct CDR3 sequences; under 20% of them occurred a single time. The ten largest clones capture 16% of the sample. The sequencing sample was made of blood. Receptor source: a woman aged 50 to 65 with Graves' hyperthyroidism that later progressed to Graves' ophthalmopathy.

This clonotype came up many times. The genes are TRBV7-9 and TRBJ1-2; 7 bases line up with TRBD1. V lost 4 bases, J lost 5 bases, and 16 bases stayed unmatched. The CDR3 is made up of 17 amino acids. Germline loops: CDR1 SEHNR, CDR2 FQNEAQ (reference sequence). CDR3: CASSSKDRAFSRYGYTF. The CDR3, as DNA: TGTGCCAGCAGCTCCAAAGACAGGGCATTCTCCCGATATGGCTACACCTTC.

J is TRBJ2-3 and V is TRBV12-5, with 8 nucleotides matching TRBD1. The CDR3 covers 18 residues. The J segment lost 2 bases and the V segment lost 0 bases, leaving 10 bases of the junction unmatched. Germline CDR1 LGHNT, CDR2 FRNRAP. The CDR3 sequence: CASGLVPLDRAHTDTQYF. The CDR3 DNA follows: TGTGCTAGTGGTTTGGTACCCCTGGACAGGGCGCACACAGATACGCAGTATTTT.

The chain carries TRBV6-1 and TRBJ1-1, with unresolved D. V was trimmed by 5 bases and J by 1 base, leaving 26 bases between them. In germline, CDR1 is MNHNS, CDR2 SASEGT. This CDR3 spans 19 amino acids. DNA of the CDR3: TGTGCCAGCAGTCCACCAGGTCGACTGCTGCGATCCCCGAACACTGAAGCTTTCTTT. This encodes CASSPPGRLLRSPNTEAFF.

This clonotype was observed a handful of times. The genes are TRBV20-1 and TRBJ1-1; perhaps TRBD1 as D (5 bases). Trimming removed 6 bases from V and 4 bases from J, with 12 bases in between. This CDR3 has 12 residues. Germline-derived CDR1 and CDR2 are DFQATT and SNEGSKA (reference sequence). CDR3 DNA sequence: TGCAGTGCCCCCGCGGGGGGCACTGAAGCTTTCTTT. This gives the protein CSAPAGGTEAFF.

About this clonotype itself: It may be a read error: a sequence one base away is much more abundant. Here the CDR3 DNA reads TGCAGTGCTACGCCGGGACAGGCGTTCTACGGGCAGTACTTC. It yields the protein CSATPGQAFYGQYF. J is TRBJ2-7 and V is TRBV20-1, with 8 bases that match TRBD1. The CDR3 extends over 14 amino acids. Germline values: CDR1 DFQATT, CDR2 SNEGSKA (reference sequence).

The chain couples TRBV4-1 to TRBJ2-2; 12 bases are a match to TRBD2. This CDR3 has 18 residues. The J segment lost 0 bases and the V segment lost 4 bases, leaving 6 bases of the junction unmatched. In germline, CDR1 is MGHRA, CDR2 YSYEKL. DNA for the CDR3: TGCGCCAGCAGCCGATCTGGACTAGCGGGGACGAACACCGGGGAGCTGTTTTTT. This encodes CASSRSGLAGTNTGELFF.

The chain has TRBV29-1 and TRBJ2-1; D is perhaps TRBD2 (7 bases). The CDR3 contains 15 residues. Germline-derived CDR1 and CDR2 are SQVTM and ANQGSEA. V lost 6 bases and J 5 bases, leaving 20 bases between the germline ends. CDR3 region: CSVGAGGGGHNEQFF. CDR3 nucleotides: TGCAGCGTGGGGGCTGGGGGCGGGGGCCACAATGAGCAGTTCTTC.

The CDR3 here is CSAKNSGGARSPLHF. Here the CDR3 DNA reads TGCAGTGCAAAGAACTCAGGGGGCGCACGGTCACCCCTCCACTTT. The chain carries TRBV20-1 and TRBJ1-6; 8 bases align to TRBD1. V lost 6 bases and J lost 10; bases outside the gene matches: 14. CDR3 length: 15 residues. Germline CDR1 and CDR2: DFQATT and SNEGSKA (reference sequence).

The V gene is TRBV6-2 or TRBV6-3, the J gene TRBJ2-7; TRBD1 matches 10 bases. Losses at the gene ends were 2 bases for V and 3 bases for J; bases not matched to a gene: 4. The CDR3 sequence is 15 residues long. The V gene's germline CDR1 is MNHEY and CDR2 SVGEGT. The CDR3 DNA reads as TGTGCCAGCAGTTACGGACAGGGGGGAAGCTACGAGCAGTACTTC. Translation gives CASSYGQGGSYEQYF.

This clonotype was seen more than once but under ten times. This sequence joins TRBV29-1 and TRBJ1-2, with no clear D. Per the germline V gene, CDR1 is SQVTM and CDR2 is ANQGSEA. The CDR3 extends over 15 amino acids. V gave up 0 bases and J gave up 3 bases, with 14 bases separating them. CDR3 in amino acids: CSVEERGRWDYGYTF. DNA of the CDR3: TGCAGCGTTGAAGAGCGGGGAAGATGGGACTATGGCTACACCTTC.

Many counts were recorded for this clonotype. The rearrangement joins TRBV20-1 to TRBJ1-5, with D possibly TRBD1 on 6 matching bases. The CDR3 is 16 amino acids. V was clipped by 4 bases and J by 3 bases, with 19 bases between them. Germline-derived CDR1 and CDR2 are DFQATT and SNEGSKA (reference sequence). The DNA for the CDR3 is TGCAGTGCTACTTCAGGGGAGGTAGGATCCAATCAGCCCCAGCATTTT. It yields the protein CSATSGEVGSNQPQHF.

There are a few counts of this clonotype. The chain is built from TRBV7-2 and TRBJ2-3; 14 bases map to TRBD2. This CDR3 has 17 residues. The ends lost 5 bases at V and 2 bases at J; junction bases unmatched: 6. Looked up from germline, CDR1 is SGHTA and CDR2 is FQGNSA. CDR3 loop: CASSAGLAGGPTDTQYF. CDR3 coding DNA: TGTGCCAGCAGCGCAGGACTAGCGGGGGGCCCCACAGATACGCAGTATTTT.

The V call is TRBV4-1, the J call TRBJ2-7; perhaps TRBD1 as D (6 bases). The CDR3 consists of 14 residues. The germline CDR1 and CDR2 sequences are MGHRA and YSYEKL. V lost 5 bases and J 4 bases, leaving 15 bases between the germline ends. CDR3 in amino acids: CASSYPGQSYEQYF. In DNA form, the CDR3 reads TGCGCCAGCAGCTATCCGGGACAAAGTTACGAGCAGTACTTC.

This clonotype has just one count. This rearrangement joins TRBV20-1 to TRBJ2-3; D not resolved. V was shortened by 5 bases and J by 0 bases, with 15 bases between the two germline ends. The germline gives CDR1 DFQATT, CDR2 SNEGSKA (reference sequence). The CDR3 is made up of 15 amino acids. In nucleotides, the CDR3 is TGCAGTGCTCCCCCAACAGATCCTAGCACAGATACGCAGTATTTT. Its translation: CSAPPTDPSTDTQYF.

The genes are TRBV14 and TRBJ2-3; D uncertain. The germline V gene encodes CDR1 SGHDN and CDR2 FVKESK. The CDR3 length is 15 residues. Trimming left V 1 base short and J 3 bases short, with 11 bases between. CDR3 nucleotide sequence: TGTGCCAGCAGCCAAGGGAAGGGTTTGACAGATACGCAGTATTTT. The encoded protein is CASSQGKGLTDTQYF.

This clonotype was found many times. Here the CDR3 reads CASSDKLVTYEQYF. The CDR3 region has the DNA TGTGCCAGCAGCGACAAGCTAGTGACCTACGAGCAGTACTTC. This sequence joins TRBV2 and TRBJ2-7; D gene unclear. V was shortened by 6 bases and J by 2 bases, with 14 bases between the two germline ends. The germline V gene encodes CDR1 SNHLY and CDR2 FYNNEI. This CDR3 has 14 amino acids.

This chain connects TRBV20-1 to TRBJ1-3; weak D call: TRBD1 (5 bases). Trimming left V 6 bases short and J 4 bases short, with 16 bases between. The CDR3 is 14 amino acids. In germline, CDR1 is DFQATT, CDR2 SNEGSKA (reference sequence). This CDR3 is CSATGGQRGNTIYF. The DNA of the CDR3 is TGCAGTGCCACAGGTGGCCAGCGAGGAAACACCATATATTTT.

The chain has TRBV27 and TRBJ1-2; possibly TRBD1 for D (6 bases). Per the germline V gene, CDR1 is MNHEY and CDR2 is SMNVEV (reference sequence). The CDR3 contains 13 residues. Trimming took off 7 bases at V and 8 bases at J, with 17 bases between the two ends. The DNA for the CDR3 is TGTGCCAGCACATCGTGGGGGGCGCTGGGCTACACCTTC. This sequence encodes CASTSWGALGYTF.

The rearrangement joins TRBV7-2 to TRBJ1-2; D possibly corresponds to TRBD1 (5 bases). The CDR3 covers 14 residues. Trimming removed 1 base from V and 9 bases from J, with 15 bases in between. Germline CDR1 SGHTA, CDR2 FQGNSA. The CDR3 loop reads CASSLGQWGGRYTF. For the CDR3, the DNA is TGTGCCAGCAGCTTAGGACAGTGGGGCGGGCGCTACACCTTC.

This clonotype was detected many times. The CDR3 nucleotides are TGTGCCAGCAGCGCCCCCCCCTTGAGGGATAATGGCTACACCTTC. Encoded protein: CASSAPPLRDNGYTF. The chain is built from TRBV3-1 and TRBJ1-2; D remains ambiguous. The CDR3 length is 15 residues. In germline, CDR1 is LGHDT, CDR2 YNNKEL (reference sequence). Trimming took off 5 bases at V and 6 bases at J, with 19 bases between the two ends.

In the case of this clonotype: With a much larger clone just one base away, this may be a read error. The genes are TRBV5-1 and TRBJ1-1, with TRBD1 matching over 11 bases. This CDR3 is 15 amino acids long. Germline V CDR1 and CDR2: SGHRS, YFSETQ. The junction had 6 bases not matched to a gene; V was cut back by 4 bases and J by 4 bases. The CDR3 nucleotides read TGCGCCAGCAGCCCAACCGGGACAGGGGGCACTGAAGCTTTCTTT. Translation gives CASSPTGTGGTEAFF.

This clonotype was observed at least ten times. V and J are TRBV20-1 and TRBJ1-1; no firm D call. This CDR3 comprises 13 residues. Per germline, CDR1 DFQATT and CDR2 SNEGSKA (reference sequence). Trimming removed 3 bases from V and 0 bases from J, with 8 bases in between. This chain's CDR3 is CSARSRMNTEAFF. The CDR3 DNA reads TGCAGTGCTAGGTCTCGGATGAACACTGAAGCTTTCTTT.

This clonotype was found a few times. At one boundary the junction diverges from the germline segment, which might be a read error. The chain carries TRBV7-7 and TRBJ2-7; D is unresolved. The CDR3 is made up of 14 amino acids. The germline CDR1 and CDR2 sequences are SSHAT and FNYEAQ (reference sequence). Here the CDR3 reads CASSKSLGNGEQYF. The DNA for the CDR3 is TGTGCTAGCAGCAAAAGTTTGGGGAACGGGGAGCAGTACTTC.